The 17 T cell receptor beta chains below were found in one sample sequenced in a study of CD8+ T cells in alopecia areata (dated by TCRdb to 2017 to 2018). The sample's treatment or condition label, decoded: oral pan-JAK inhibitor, 5-10 mg twice daily. Receptor amplification or capture employed the immunoSEQ multiplex PCR assay. To provide template for TCR sequencing, every sample had RNA extracted and reverse transcribed into cDNA. Imported from immuneACCESS, the table was reduced by TCRdb to in-frame sequences with V and J called. These copies leave out some clones; in studies compared against another copy, an unresolved V gene accounts for under half, and the cause of the remainder is not known. The sample records some 180,000 clones, about half of which are singletons. The ten most abundant clones make up roughly 9.1% of the sample. The sequenced sample was CD8+ T cells sorted from blood, obtained at approximately week 51, from a patient treated with tofacitinib. The receptors here all came from a human donor with alopecia areata.

The gene calls are TRBV11-2 and TRBJ2-3; no definite D call. Germline assignment: CDR1 SGHAT and CDR2 FQNNGV. Trimming removed 1 base from V and 1 base from J, with 12 bases in between. The CDR3 contains 16 residues. The CDR3 bases are TGTGCCAGCAGCTTAGGCCCCGGTAAAGGCACAGATACGCAGTATTTT. This gives the protein CASSLGPGKGTDTQYF.

The chain joins TRBV18 to TRBJ1-1; tentatively, D is TRBD1 (5 bases). The V gene's germline CDR1 is KGHSH and CDR2 LQKENI. The V end was cut by 3 bases, the J end by 1 base, with 6 bases between. The CDR3 extends over 13 amino acids. CDR3 bases: TGTGCCAGCTCACCGGGGGGGAACACTGAAGCTTTCTTT. Its protein is CASSPGGNTEAFF.

This chain uses TRBV25-1 with TRBJ1-6; 7 bases line up with TRBD1. The germline V gene has CDR1 MGHDK and CDR2 SYGVNS. V dropped 6 bases and J dropped 14; count of bases not matched to a gene: 4. The length of the CDR3 is 11 residues. The CDR3 DNA follows: TGTGCCAGCAGAGCAGGGGGAGCCCTCCACTTT. This encodes CASRAGGALHF. The complete variable domain, with remaining parts taken from reference TRBV25-1 and TRBJ1-6, reads EADIYQTPRYLVIGTGKKITLECSQTMGHDKMYWYQQDPGMELHLIHYSYGVNSTEKGDLSSESTVSRIRTEHFPLTLESARPSHTSQYLCASRAGGALHFGNGTRLTVT.

This sequence joins TRBV30 and TRBJ1-4; D gene unclear. Germline V gene lookup returns CDR1 GTSNPN and CDR2 SVGIG (reference sequence). Trimming shortened V by 0 bases and J by 6 bases, and 11 bases separated the two germline ends. The CDR3 has 14 residues. The CDR3 protein is CAWSVEGFHEKLFF. CDR3 sequence (DNA): TGTGCCTGGAGTGTAGAGGGTTTTCATGAAAAACTGTTTTTT.

A remark on this clone: Different DNA sequences within this sample yield the same CDR3. This rearrangement joins TRBV7-9 to TRBJ2-7; weak D call: TRBD2 (6 bases). The CDR3 spans 14 residues. V was pared by 5 bases and J by 3 bases, with 14 bases between. Germline V gene data show CDR1 as SEHNR and CDR2 as FQNEAQ (reference sequence). CDR3 sequence reads: CASSLPMTSYEQYF. In nucleotides, the CDR3 is TGTGCCAGCAGCCTACCTATGACTAGCTACGAGCAGTACTTC.

The chain links TRBV5-1 to TRBJ1-2, with 9 bases aligning to TRBD1. CDR1 is SGHRS and CDR2 is YFSETQ in the germline V gene. The CDR3 is 17 residues long. V trimming: 4 bases; J trimming: 2 bases; junction bases outside the gene matches: 12. CDR3 bases: TGCGCCAGCAGCGGGGGACAGGGACCCCATCCAAACTATGGCTACACCTTC. Translated, it gives CASSGGQGPHPNYGYTF.

The rearrangement links TRBV4-1 to TRBJ2-3; unclear D gene. Germline CDR1 reads MGHRA; CDR2 reads YSYEKL. The CDR3 contains 13 residues. V lost 4 bases and J lost 4, with 9 bases in between. Here the CDR3 DNA reads TGCGCCAGCAGCCTTCTACGGGCAGATACGCAGTATTTT. This encodes CASSLLRADTQYF.

V and J are TRBV27 and TRBJ2-1; 7 bases fit TRBD2. Germline CDR1 is MNHEY and CDR2 is SMNVEV (reference sequence). Germline trimming cut 6 bases from V and 0 bases from J; bases unmatched to any gene: 8. The CDR3 spans 16 residues. The CDR3 bases are TGTGCCAGCAGCGCCCGATCGGGGGGCTCCTACAATGAGCAGTTCTTC. Translating it yields CASSARSGGSYNEQFF.

The CDR3 protein is CASTPGQGAETQYF. CDR3 DNA sequence: TGTGCCAGCACCCCGGGACAGGGAGCGGAGACCCAGTACTTC. The V gene is TRBV7-9, the J gene TRBJ2-5; 9 nucleotides match TRBD1. The CDR3 length is 14 residues. Trimming removed 7 bases from V and 5 bases from J; junction bases left unmatched: 8. The germline V gene has CDR1 SEHNR and CDR2 FQNEAQ (reference sequence).

The chain employs TRBV25-1 and TRBJ2-1; the match to TRBD2 covers 8 bases. Germline CDR1 reads MGHDK; CDR2 reads SYGVNS. This CDR3 spans 15 amino acids. Trimming removed 1 base from V and 3 bases from J; junction bases left unmatched: 2. CDR3 nucleotides: TGTGCCAGCAGTGAATCGGGGGGGATCTACAATGAGCAGTTCTTC. Protein product: CASSESGGIYNEQFF.

This clone was seen only a few times. J is TRBJ1-1 and V is TRBV5-1; D is undetermined. V lost 2 bases and J 2 bases, leaving 4 bases between the germline ends. There are 12 residues in the CDR3. Germline V gene lookup returns CDR1 SGHRS and CDR2 YFSETQ. CDR3 residues: CASSLSNTEAFF. Here the CDR3 DNA reads TGCGCCAGCAGCTTATCTAACACTGAAGCTTTCTTT.

The chain combines TRBV4-1 with TRBJ1-6, with unresolved D. The germline V gene encodes CDR1 MGHRA and CDR2 YSYEKL. There are 15 residues in the CDR3. V gave up 0 bases and J gave up 9 bases, with 12 bases separating them. The CDR3 reads CASSQDRGLGSPLHF. In DNA, the CDR3 is TGCGCCAGCAGCCAAGACCGAGGGCTAGGTTCACCCCTCCACTTT.

V usage is TRBV7-9 and J usage is TRBJ2-2; D is undetermined. The V gene lost 4 bases and the J gene lost 6 bases, with 6 bases spanning the gap. The CDR3 totals 12 residues. Germline V lookup: CDR1 SEHNR, CDR2 FQNEAQ (reference sequence). CDR3 region: CASSSTPGELFF. The CDR3 nucleotides read TGTGCCAGCAGCTCCACCCCCGGGGAGCTGTTTTTT. The whole variable domain, filled in from reference TRBV7-9 and TRBJ2-2, reads DTGVSQNPRHKITKRGQNVTFRCDPISEHNRLYWYRQTLGQGPEFLTYFQNEAQLEKSRLLSDRFSAERPKGSFSTLEIQRTEQGDSAMYLCASSSTPGELFFGEGSRLTVL.

This clone has a handful of counts. The rearrangement links TRBV27 to TRBJ1-2, with D possibly being TRBD1 (5 bases). CDR1 and CDR2 from the germline V gene are MNHEY and SMNVEV (reference sequence). CDR3 length: 13 residues. V was cut by 2 bases and J by 4 bases, with 8 bases left in between. This CDR3 reads CASSLGGSYGYTF. The CDR3 DNA reads TGTGCCAGCAGTTTAGGGGGGAGCTATGGCTACACCTTC.

The chain is built from TRBV5-1 and TRBJ2-2; 7 bases map to TRBD1. This CDR3 contains 16 residues. Per germline, CDR1 SGHRS and CDR2 YFSETQ. The trim removed 4 bases at V and 1 base at J, leaving 7 bases unmatched. Here the CDR3 reads CASSAPGTVNTGELFF. DNA for the CDR3: TGCGCCAGCAGCGCCCCGGGGACAGTGAACACCGGGGAGCTGTTTTTT.

The V gene is TRBV4-3, the J gene TRBJ1-5, with D possibly being TRBD1 (5 bases). This CDR3 has 17 residues. Germline V gene lookup returns CDR1 LGHNA and CDR2 YSLEER. The V end was cut by 0 bases, the J end by 5 bases, with 17 bases between. CDR3 sequence reads: CASSQEAGIGGDQPQHF. CDR3 in DNA: TGCGCCAGCAGCCAAGAGGCGGGAATCGGGGGGGATCAGCCCCAGCATTTT.

This sequence joins TRBV7-3 and TRBJ1-3; D gene uncertain. The V and J ends lost 2 bases and 0 bases respectively, with 8 bases between them. The CDR3 loop spans 15 amino acids. The germline CDR1 and CDR2 sequences are SGHTA and FQGTGA. CDR3 protein: CASSLPRFSGNTIYF. CDR3 coding DNA: TGTGCCAGCAGCTTACCCCGCTTCTCTGGAAACACCATATATTTT.